This TCR beta chain was observed in a study of cytomegalovirus exposure and HLA in healthy donors. Findings and limits, study-wide: A highly shared variant cluster was judged a likely technical artifact. Cytomegalovirus-associated TCR beta chains were listed, numbering roughly 150.

V dropped 2 bases and J dropped 3; count of bases not matched to a gene: 4. The V gene's germline CDR1 is SGDLS and CDR2 YYNGEE. The CDR3 has 15 residues. Details on this clone: Its target is not known.

PCR primers comprised 60 Vbeta and 13 Jbeta primers. Per the authors' pipeline: Tens of millions of unique TCR beta chains, 10 million to 14 million shared, were counted in a later analysis. The data were produced by immunoSEQ multiplex PCR, yet TCRdb's version contains in-frame clones alone and is incomplete. The V and J calls and clone size come from that table; D and trimming were worked out from the DNA. The sample has under 200,000 clones; about 12% are singletons. The sequence was obtained from a man in his fifties or sixties in good health and CMV-seropositive. The genes are TRBV9 and TRBJ2-1; 8 bases fit TRBD2. Material: PBMCs. In DNA, the CDR3 is TGTGCCAGCAGCGTTAGCGGGGTGTACTACAATGAGCAGTTCTTC. Translation gives CASSVSGVYYNEQFF.